The TCR beta chain described here comes from a study of CD4 and CD8 cells across lung adenocarcinoma regions. The CDR3 runs 19 residues. Germline CDR1 reads MNHEY; CDR2 reads SVGAGI. With respect to this clonotype: No conserved phenylalanine or tryptophan is present at the end of the CDR3, so a read error is the likely explanation.

Each CDR3 protein gets one entry after TCRdb re-called the PCR reads with MiXCR. The sample holds 3,600 or so distinct CDR3 sequences, around two thirds seen once. This chain connects TRBV6-5 to TRBJ2-7; tentatively, D is TRBD1 (6 bases). The DNA end lines up better with TRBJ2-1; the J call may be wrong. The sequence was collected from a male donor with lung adenocarcinoma. The CD4 and CD8 labels of this study may be unreliable. The sequenced material came from CD4+ T cells from the margin of a lung tumor. The CDR3 nucleotides read TGTGCCAGCAGTTACTCGATCACAGGGTTTGGCGGTTCCTACAATGAGCAGTTCTTA. This sequence encodes CASSYSITGFGGSYNEQFL.